Included here is one T cell receptor (beta chain) sequence, with context. Its antigen is currently unknown. This entry comes from a study of long-term antiretroviral therapy in people with HIV. The CDR3 loop spans 21 amino acids. Researchers report immunoSEQ v3.0 was run at survey level. The assay was immunoSEQ multiplex PCR, and TCRdb's table has in-frame clones only and misses some. This table has about 39,000 clones, roughly 85% appearing once. General observations from the study: Repertoires with HIV possessed tighter CDR3 length spans than those of controls.

The TCR originated in a woman between 50 and 59 years old with HIV. V usage is TRBV1 and J usage is TRBJ2-2; TRBD2, the table's D call, was not compared with the DNA. TRBV1 is tagged as a pseudogene. This sample comprised unsorted PBMCs, obtained 3.1 years after starting antiretroviral therapy. CDR3 DNA: TGCACCAGCAGCTCCTCCCATCGCCCCAAAAGCGGGGACGCGAACACCGGGGAGCTGTTTTTT. Amino acids: CTSSSSHRPKSGDANTGELFF.